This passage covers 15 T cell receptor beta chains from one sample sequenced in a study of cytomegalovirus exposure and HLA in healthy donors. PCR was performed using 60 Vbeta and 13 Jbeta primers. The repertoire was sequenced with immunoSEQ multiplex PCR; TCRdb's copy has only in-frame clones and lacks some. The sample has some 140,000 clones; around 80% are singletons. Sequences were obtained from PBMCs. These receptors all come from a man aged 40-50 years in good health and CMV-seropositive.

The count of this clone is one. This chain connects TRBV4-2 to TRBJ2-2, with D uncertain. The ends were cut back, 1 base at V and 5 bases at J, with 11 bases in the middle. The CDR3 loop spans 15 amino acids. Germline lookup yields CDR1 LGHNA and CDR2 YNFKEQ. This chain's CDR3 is CASSQVSLETGELFF. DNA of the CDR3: TGTGCCAGCAGCCAAGTCTCTCTGGAGACCGGGGAGCTGTTTTTT.

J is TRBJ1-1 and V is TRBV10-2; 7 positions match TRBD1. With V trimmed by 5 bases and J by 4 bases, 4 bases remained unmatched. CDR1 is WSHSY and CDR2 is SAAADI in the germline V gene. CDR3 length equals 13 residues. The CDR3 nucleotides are TGCGCCAGCAGTAGGACAGGAACCACTGAAGCTTTCTTT. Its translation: CASSRTGTTEAFF.

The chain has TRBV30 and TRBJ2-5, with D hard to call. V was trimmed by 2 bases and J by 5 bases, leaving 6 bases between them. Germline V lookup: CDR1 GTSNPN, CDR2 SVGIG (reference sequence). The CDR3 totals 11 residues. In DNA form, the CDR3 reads TGTGCCTGGAGTCCGGTGGAGACCCAGTACTTC. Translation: CAWSPVETQYF. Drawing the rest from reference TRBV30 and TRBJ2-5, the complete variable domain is SQTIHQWPATLVQPVGSPLSLECTVEGTSNPNLYWYRQAAGRGLQLLFYSVGIGQISSEVPQNLSASRPQDRQFILSSKKLLLSDSGFYLCAWSPVETQYFGPGTRLLVL.

The CDR3 DNA sequence: TGTGCCAGCAGCTTATCTTCGGGGGGCTTGGCTAATGAAAAACTGTTTTTT. Its translation is CASSLSSGGLANEKLFF. The rearrangement links TRBV5-6 to TRBJ1-4; D perhaps matches TRBD1 (6 bases). The CDR3 extends over 17 amino acids. The germline V gene encodes CDR1 SGHDT and CDR2 YYEEEE. V lost 2 bases to trimming and J lost 3 bases, with 17 bases between them.

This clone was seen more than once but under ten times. The CDR3 is CASSSGTDGNEQFF. DNA of the CDR3: TGTGCCAGCAGCTCCGGGACAGACGGCAATGAGCAGTTCTTC. The chain links TRBV7-9 to TRBJ2-1; 7 positions agree with TRBD1. The germline CDR1 and CDR2 sequences are SEHNR and FQNEAQ (reference sequence). CDR3 length: 14 residues. V lost 4 bases to trimming and J lost 6 bases; unmatched junction nucleotides: 6.

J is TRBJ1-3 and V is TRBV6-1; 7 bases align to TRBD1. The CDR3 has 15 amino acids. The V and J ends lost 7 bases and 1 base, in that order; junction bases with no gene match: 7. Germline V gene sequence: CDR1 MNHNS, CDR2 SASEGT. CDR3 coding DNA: TGTGCCAGCACCCCACTGACAGGGTCTGGAAACACCATATATTTT. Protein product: CASTPLTGSGNTIYF.

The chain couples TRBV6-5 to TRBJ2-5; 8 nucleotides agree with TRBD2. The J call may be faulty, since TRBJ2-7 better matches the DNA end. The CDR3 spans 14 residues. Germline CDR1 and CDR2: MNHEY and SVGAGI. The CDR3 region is CASSASGTSYEQYF. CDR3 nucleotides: TGTGCCAGCAGTGCCTCCGGGACTAGCTACGAGCAGTACTTC.

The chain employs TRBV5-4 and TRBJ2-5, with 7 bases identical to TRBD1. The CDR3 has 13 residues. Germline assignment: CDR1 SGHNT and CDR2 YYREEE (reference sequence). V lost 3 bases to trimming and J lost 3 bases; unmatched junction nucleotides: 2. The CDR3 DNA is TGTGCCAGCAGCTCCGACAGGGAAGAGACCCAGTACTTC. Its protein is CASSSDREETQYF. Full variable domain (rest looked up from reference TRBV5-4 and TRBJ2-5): ETGVTQSPTHLIKTRGQQVTLRCSSQSGHNTVSWYQQALGQGPQFIFQYYREEENGRGNFPPRFSGLQFPNYSSELNVNALELDDSALYLCASSSDREETQYFGPGTRLLVL.

CDR3 DNA sequence: TGTGCCAGCTCACCACGTCTCGCGGGAGGGCCGCTCCAAGAGACCCAGTACTTC. It codes for CASSPRLAGGPLQETQYF. This rearrangement joins TRBV18 to TRBJ2-5, with 9 bases identical to TRBD2. V shed 1 base and J 1 base; nucleotides not matched to a gene: 10. CDR1 KGHSH and CDR2 LQKENI come from the germline V gene. The CDR3 consists of 18 residues.

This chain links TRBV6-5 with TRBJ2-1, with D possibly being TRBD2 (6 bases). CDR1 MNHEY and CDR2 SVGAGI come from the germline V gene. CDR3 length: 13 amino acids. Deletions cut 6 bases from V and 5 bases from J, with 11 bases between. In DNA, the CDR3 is TGTGCCAGCAGGTCCGGGACTCACAATGAGCAGTTCTTC. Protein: CASRSGTHNEQFF.

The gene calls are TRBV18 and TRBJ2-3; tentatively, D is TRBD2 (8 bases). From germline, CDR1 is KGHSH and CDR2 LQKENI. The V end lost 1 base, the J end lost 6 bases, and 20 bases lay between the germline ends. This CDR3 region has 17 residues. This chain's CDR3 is CASSPLLTVAGQDTQYF. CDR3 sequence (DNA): TGTGCCAGCTCACCACTTTTAACAGTAGCGGGACAGGATACGCAGTATTTT.

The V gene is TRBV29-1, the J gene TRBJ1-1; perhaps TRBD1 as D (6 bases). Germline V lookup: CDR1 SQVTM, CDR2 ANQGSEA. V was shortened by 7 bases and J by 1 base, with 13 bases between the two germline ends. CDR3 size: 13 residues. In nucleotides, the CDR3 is TGCAGCGCCGCAACAGGGACGAACACTGAAGCTTTCTTT. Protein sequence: CSAATGTNTEAFF. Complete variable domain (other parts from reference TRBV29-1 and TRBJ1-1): SAVISQKPSRDICQRGTSLTIQCQVDSQVTMMFWYRQQPGQSLTLIATANQGSEATYESGFVIDKFPISRPNLTFSTLTVSNMSPEDSSIYLCSAATGTNTEAFFGQGTRLTVV.

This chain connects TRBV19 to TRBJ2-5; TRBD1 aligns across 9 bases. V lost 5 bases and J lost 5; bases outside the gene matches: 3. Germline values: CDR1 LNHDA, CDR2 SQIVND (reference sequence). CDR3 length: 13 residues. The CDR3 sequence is CASSVGQGETQYF. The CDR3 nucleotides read TGTGCCAGTAGTGTAGGACAGGGGGAGACCCAGTACTTC.

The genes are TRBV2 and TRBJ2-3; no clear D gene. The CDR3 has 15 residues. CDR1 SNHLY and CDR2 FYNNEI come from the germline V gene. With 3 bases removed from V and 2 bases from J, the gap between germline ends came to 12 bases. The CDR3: CASSDDSSYTDTQYF. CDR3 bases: TGTGCCAGCAGTGATGATAGCAGTTACACAGATACGCAGTATTTT.

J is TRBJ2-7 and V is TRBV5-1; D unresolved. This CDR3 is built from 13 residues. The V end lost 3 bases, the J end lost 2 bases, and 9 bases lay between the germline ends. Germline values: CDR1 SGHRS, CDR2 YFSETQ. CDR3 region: CASSSDGAYEQYF. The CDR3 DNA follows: TGCGCCAGCAGCTCAGACGGAGCCTACGAGCAGTACTTC.